The rows below give T cell receptor beta chains drawn from one sample of a study of PD-1 blockade in mismatch repair-deficient tumors. Sequencing used immunoSEQ multiplex PCR; TCRdb keeps in-frame clones, though not all of them. Of under 150,000 clones in the sample, roughly 90% were seen once. The material sequenced was peripheral blood, taken just under 74 weeks after starting pembrolizumab. All receptors derive from an adult with mismatch repair-deficient cancer. Each CDR3 is given with its conserved first and last residue. The order of the fields is CDR3 protein, V gene, CDR3 length, J gene.

CASSDRGQGIQYF	TRBV6-6	13	TRBJ2-4
CASSLERTGLDKQYF	TRBV7-9	15	TRBJ2-7
CASSVGREPQHF	TRBV2	12	TRBJ1-5
CASSQDPTGWETQYF	TRBV4-1	15	TRBJ2-5
CASSGGVPGGDYEQYF	TRBV2	16	TRBJ2-7
CASSLAGGPYEQYF	TRBV6-6	14	TRBJ2-7
CASSLSGRTSTQYF	TRBV7-6	14	TRBJ2-3
CASSPAPQETQYF	TRBV9	13	TRBJ2-5
CASSYPRGGGGYEQYF	TRBV6-5	16	TRBJ2-7
CASSEPWTSGRPSYEQYF	TRBV2	18	TRBJ2-7
CAWSPPLNEQFF	TRBV30	12	TRBJ2-1
CASGYNEQFF	TRBV6-1	10	TRBJ2-1
CASSRHSNTGELFF	TRBV6-4	14	TRBJ2-2
CASSPTVRSYEQYF	TRBV18	14	TRBJ2-7
CASSPSPVGSLAKNIQYF	TRBV7-2	18	TRBJ2-4
CATTSGVIGARNNEQFF	TRBV15	17	TRBJ2-1
CASSLGDRGREKLFF	TRBV5-6	15	TRBJ1-4
CASSATPGRSEQYF	TRBV4-1	14	TRBJ2-7
CSVVSLRPRESSYEQYF	TRBV29-1	17	TRBJ2-7
CASGHTQYF	TRBV6-1	9	TRBJ2-3
CASSPQGPASSGANVLTF	TRBV4-3	18	TRBJ2-6
CASSLDSAGGINEQFF	TRBV5-4	16	TRBJ2-1
CAAVFLKDRKSRANVLTF	TRBV10-1	18	TRBJ2-6
CASSLEMTGNYGYTF	TRBV6-5	15	TRBJ1-2
CASSPQGYTEAFF	TRBV28	13	TRBJ1-1
CSVEAGDGYTF	TRBV29-1	11	TRBJ1-2
CATSRDLKVTVPHEQFF	TRBV15	17	TRBJ2-1
CASSVTGVGGYEQYF	TRBV6-1	15	TRBJ2-7
CASSFKALRETQYF	TRBV13	14	TRBJ2-5
CASSLGGVSYEQYF	TRBV5-6	14	TRBJ2-7
CASSVYEQYF	TRBV2	10	TRBJ2-7
CASSLLGGLASTNNEQFF	TRBV5-1	18	TRBJ2-1
CASSEARRGRGSYEQYF	TRBV2	17	TRBJ2-7
CASSFGQALGEQYF	TRBV7-9	14	TRBJ2-7
CASSQAVTYEQYF	TRBV6-1	13	TRBJ2-7
CASSTTGTGGNTIYF	TRBV27	15	TRBJ1-3
CASSATVGNTIYF	TRBV19	13	TRBJ1-3
CASRLFPELYEQYF	TRBV5-1	14	TRBJ2-7
CSVEGVGKNIQYF	TRBV29-1	13	TRBJ2-4
CASGQGGNEQYF	TRBV5-1	12	TRBJ2-7
CASSEWRATGELFF	TRBV6-1	14	TRBJ2-2
CASKQGFTYEQYF	TRBV21-1	13	TRBJ2-7
CASSLLSGSYEQYF	TRBV5-1	14	TRBJ2-7
CSVISGYGYTF	TRBV29-1	11	TRBJ1-2
CASSSGGTGLGEQYF	TRBV28	15	TRBJ2-7
CASSYSPDHTYEQYF	TRBV6-6	15	TRBJ2-7
CASSLDSSPANNEQFF	TRBV5-1	16	TRBJ2-1
CASSPRDRGYNEQFF	TRBV23-1	15	TRBJ2-1
CASNSGASYNEQFF	TRBV10-2	14	TRBJ2-1
CAWAALGGNTIYF	TRBV30	13	TRBJ1-3
CASSLERGVGNTIYF	TRBV11-2	15	TRBJ1-3
CASSEVQGSSYEQYF	TRBV2	15	TRBJ2-7
CASGLTGGFYEKLFF	TRBV12-5	15	TRBJ1-4
CASSTSGGPYEQYF	TRBV11-2	14	TRBJ2-7
CASSYGTGANYGYTF	TRBV6-5	15	TRBJ1-2
CASSRKEVPYEQYF	TRBV6-5	14	TRBJ2-7
CASSDGIDSYEQYF	TRBV2	14	TRBJ2-7
CASRSGGSSLTDTQYF	TRBV7-9	16	TRBJ2-3